This T cell receptor beta chain was sequenced during a study of T cells in women clearing cervical HPV infection. Here immunoSEQ multiplex PCR was the method, and the copy in TCRdb shows in-frame clones only, minus some. Its clone listing holds over 15,000 clones. For this clone: The CDR3 extends 3 residues past the end of the read, so its final part is completed from the germline J gene.

Trimming removed 7 bases at V and 3 bases at J, with 9 bases between. In germline, CDR1 is SNHLY, CDR2 FYNNEI. CDR3 length: 12 residues. The source of this sequence is a woman between 18 and 75 years old with a cervical HPV16 infection that either progressed to CIN3+ or cleared (not recorded which). The chain has TRBV2 and TRBJ1-2; D unresolved. Sequenced: blood buffy coat. CDR3 DNA (partial): TGTGCCAGCACCAGGCGCGACTATGGC. Translation gives CASTRRDYG. In full, the CDR3 is CASTRRDYGYTF.